The T cell receptor beta chain described here comes from a study of blood T cell repertoires in COVID-19. Recruitment covered about 25 US areas and drew participants whose ages spanned about 18 to 90 years. Exposed enrollees had met someone with a PCR-confirmed or clinician-diagnosed COVID-19 case at some point within the 2 weeks before study entry. From germline, CDR1 is MDHEN and CDR2 SYDVKM. The CDR3 has 15 residues. Trimming at V came to 7 bases and at J to 1 base, leaving 4 bases not matched to a gene. The table came from immunoSEQ multiplex PCR; TCRdb's copy has only in-frame clones and leaves some out. The data hold around 320,000 clones, with nearly 90% observed a single time.

This receptor was identified in a woman in her forties or fifties who had been exposed to COVID-19. What was sequenced was PBMCs or T cells enriched from blood (not recorded which). The chain has TRBV28 and TRBJ2-5, with TRBD2 identical over 12 bases. CDR3 bases: TGTGCCAGCACCTCTAGCGGGGGGGCCCAAGAGACCCAGTACTTC. As protein: CASTSSGGAQETQYF.